Listed below are T cell receptor beta chains from one sample, sequenced in a study of OX40 agonist ivuxolimab in advanced cancers. Repertoires were generated with immunoSEQ multiplex PCR, while TCRdb's copy carries only in-frame clones and drops some. The sample includes about 55,000 clones, around 87% seen only once; the top ten take around 15%. The sequences come from CD4+ or CD8+ T cells sorted from blood, collected in a trial of the OX40 agonist ivuxolimab. These receptors came from an adult with an advanced solid tumor such as melanoma, head and neck, liver or kidney cancer. Both conserved end residues are part of each CDR3. A D gene is named only where the DNA matches it firmly. A clone size is listed for some rows: how often the clone was seen (once, few, many), or a class if it is expanded.

V	size	J	D	CDR3	DNA
TRBV10-1	once	TRBJ2-2	TRBD1	CASSEYPDRRNTGELFF	TGCGCCAGCAGTGAGTACCCGGACAGGCGAAACACCGGGGAGCTGTTTTTT
TRBV2	once	TRBJ2-1	.	CASSGRNLPTTEQFF	TGTGCCAGCAGTGGTAGAAACCTTCCGACGACAGAGCAGTTCTTC
TRBV20-1	.	TRBJ1-1	.	CSAGLGPAAFF	TGCAGTGCTGGGCTCGGGCCGGCAGCTTTCTTT
TRBV19	.	TRBJ2-1	.	CASSMWQTSYNEQFF	TGTGCCAGTAGTATGTGGCAGACTTCCTACAATGAGCAGTTCTTC
TRBV5-1	.	TRBJ2-1	.	CASSPWGLRSYNEQFF	TGCGCCAGCAGCCCCTGGGGTTTACGCTCCTACAATGAGCAGTTCTTC
TRBV7-8	.	TRBJ1-2	TRBD1	CASSLFRTGGKDYGYTF	TGTGCCAGCAGCTTATTCCGGACAGGAGGAAAGGACTATGGCTACACCTTC
TRBV10-3	once	TRBJ2-1	.	CAITRSGLYNEQFF	TGTGCCATCACAAGGAGCGGGCTATACAATGAGCAGTTCTTC
TRBV7-2	.	TRBJ1-2	.	CASSLILGQSADYTF	TGTGCCAGCAGCTTAATATTAGGACAGAGTGCTGACTACACCTTC
TRBV6-5	.	TRBJ1-1	.	CASSKGAGTEAFF	TGTGCCAGCAGTAAAGGGGCGGGCACTGAAGCTTTCTTT
TRBV5-6	.	TRBJ1-1	.	CASSLENRGATEAFF	TGTGCCAGCAGCTTGGAAAACCGAGGGGCCACTGAAGCTTTCTTT
TRBV28	.	TRBJ2-7	.	CASSLTGVGSYEQYF	TGTGCCAGCAGTTTAACGGGAGTGGGGTCCTACGAGCAGTACTTC
TRBV2	.	TRBJ2-1	.	CASGRDTYNEQFF	TGTGCCAGCGGGCGGGACACATACAATGAGCAGTTCTTC
TRBV6-1	once	TRBJ2-5	.	CASSDWGGGQETQYF	TGTGCCAGCAGTGATTGGGGGGGCGGACAAGAGACCCAGTACTTC
TRBV7-8	.	TRBJ1-5	TRBD1	CASSYWDSVNQPQHF	TGTGCCAGCAGCTATTGGGACAGCGTCAATCAGCCCCAGCATTTT
TRBV27	.	TRBJ1-1	.	CASRRLTEAFF	TGTGCCAGCAGACGCCTCACTGAAGCTTTCTTT
TRBV6-1	.	TRBJ2-6	.	CASSEAGGGANVLTF	TGTGCCAGCAGTGAAGCGGGAGGTGGGGCCAACGTCCTGACTTTC
TRBV29-1	.	TRBJ2-5	.	CSVGGGTANQETQYF	TGCAGCGTTGGTGGGGGCACAGCAAATCAAGAGACCCAGTACTTC
TRBV19	.	TRBJ1-2	.	CASSLPRILGGYTF	TGTGCCAGTAGTCTTCCAAGGATCCTCGGTGGCTACACCTTC
TRBV27	.	TRBJ2-3	TRBD1	CASSLGLGQVFLDTQYF	TGTGCCAGCAGTTTAGGCCTCGGACAGGTTTTTCTAGATACGCAGTATTTT
TRBV11-2	.	TRBJ1-3	TRBD1	CASSLDQGGKGATF	TGTGCCAGCAGCTTAGATCAAGGTGGAAAGGGGGCGACTTTT
TRBV5-1	.	TRBJ2-5	TRBD1	CASSWGTVQETQYF	TGCGCCAGCAGCTGGGGGACAGTCCAAGAGACCCAGTACTTC
TRBV6-1	few	TRBJ1-1	.	CASRAWGEAFF	TGTGCCAGCAGAGCTTGGGGTGAAGCTTTCTTT
TRBV6-6	once	TRBJ1-4	.	CASSYSQGIAGEKLFF	TGTGCCAGCAGTTACTCACAGGGCATCGCGGGGGAAAAACTGTTTTTT
TRBV7-9	.	TRBJ1-1	TRBD1	CASSLLQGTEAFF	TGTGCCAGCAGCTTGTTACAGGGGACTGAAGCTTTCTTT
TRBV15	.	TRBJ2-3	.	CATSRDHPTDTQYF	TGTGCCACCAGCAGAGACCACCCCACAGATACGCAGTATTTT
TRBV28	.	TRBJ1-4	.	CASSAPGGDGEKLFF	TGTGCCAGCAGTGCCCCCGGGGGAGACGGTGAAAAACTGTTTTTT
TRBV5-1	.	TRBJ2-3	TRBD2	CASSLASGGSKTDTQYF	TGCGCCAGCAGCTTGGCCTCGGGCGGGAGCAAAACAGATACGCAGTATTTT
TRBV10-3	once	TRBJ1-5	TRBD1	CAISPNDRGNQPQHF	TGTGCCATCAGTCCTAACGACAGGGGGAATCAGCCCCAGCATTTT
TRBV14	few	TRBJ1-2	.	CASSQNSLYYGYTF	TGTGCCAGCAGCCAAAACAGCCTGTACTATGGCTACACCTTC
TRBV2	.	TRBJ1-1	TRBD1	CASGGQGMNTEAFF	TGTGCCAGTGGGGGACAGGGGATGAACACTGAAGCTTTCTTT
TRBV19	.	TRBJ1-1	.	CASSIGRGTEAFF	TGTGCCAGTAGTATTGGGCGAGGCACTGAAGCTTTCTTT
TRBV29-1	.	TRBJ2-7	TRBD1	CSVDGDRAPYEQYF	TGCAGCGTTGACGGGGACAGGGCCCCCTACGAGCAGTACTTC
TRBV6-5	.	TRBJ2-7	TRBD1	CASSQDRVHYEQYF	TGTGCCAGCAGCCAGGACAGGGTCCACTACGAGCAGTACTTC
TRBV7-9	.	TRBJ2-2	.	CASSLTTNGELFF	TGTGCCAGCAGCTTAACCACGAACGGGGAGCTGTTTTTT
TRBV7-9	.	TRBJ2-3	TRBD2	CASSPGLAGGRDTQYF	TGTGCCAGCAGCCCGGGACTAGCGGGAGGGCGCGATACGCAGTATTTT
TRBV6-1	.	TRBJ2-1	.	CASSEGWGAGEQFF	TGTGCCAGCAGTGAAGGGTGGGGGGCTGGTGAGCAGTTCTTC
TRBV5-1	.	TRBJ2-5	.	CASSPRRFQETQYF	TGCGCCAGCAGCCCTAGACGGTTCCAAGAGACCCAGTACTTC